The entry below gives a single T cell receptor beta chain sequence along with its context. Its specificity is not known. These data are taken from a study of T cells after yellow fever vaccination. Study-wide results and caveats: Abundant clonotypes from the bulk population could contaminate FACS-sorted repertoires. Post-booster samples contained most primary-vaccination clones (about 96% CD4, less than 90% CD8). By day 5 rather than day 15, the secondary response had peaked, though it was weaker.

Template-switching 5'RACE yielded the TCR cDNA; a universal primer site and UMIs were added in the process. In TCRdb, the 5' RACE reads were re-called with MiXCR into one record per CDR3 protein. The table includes 450,000 to 600,000 distinct CDR3 sequences, roughly 14% detected once. The CDR3 has 12 amino acids. With 0 bases removed from V and 9 bases from J, the gap between germline ends came to 11 bases. Germline V gene lookup returns CDR1 SQVTM and CDR2 ANQGSEA. The receptor comes from a man aged 25 to 40 who received the YFV17D yellow fever vaccine. The sequencing used PBMCs, collected on the day of the yellow fever booster vaccination. The V call is TRBV29-1, the J call TRBJ1-2, with D maybe TRBD1 (5 bases). The CDR3 here is CSVEEFEGSYTF. Here the CDR3 DNA reads TGCAGCGTTGAAGAGTTTGAGGGGAGCTACACCTTC. The full variable domain, with the rest looked up from reference TRBV29-1 and TRBJ1-2, is SAVISQKPSRDICQRGTSLTIQCQVDSQVTMMFWYRQQPGQSLTLIATANQGSEATYESGFVIDKFPISRPNLTFSTLTVSNMSPEDSSIYLCSVEEFEGSYTFGSGTRLTVV.